These 22 T cell receptor beta chains originate from one sample sequenced in a study of T cell responses to AZD1222 COVID-19 vaccine. Some clones are missing from TCRdb's copy, which holds only in-frame ones; the method was immunoSEQ multiplex PCR. The table includes about 91,000 clones, over 75% detected once. Sequences were derived from peripheral blood, sampled on day 0 of AZD1222 vaccination. All receptors come from an adult in good health.

The V gene is TRBV6-5, the J gene TRBJ1-1; D unclear. From germline, CDR1 is MNHEY and CDR2 SVGAGI. The CDR3 is 13 residues long. Trimming pared 3 bases from V and 4 bases from J, leaving 9 bases between. CDR3 sequence (DNA): TGTGCCAGCAGTTATCTCCCTGGCACTGAAGCTTTCTTT. Translating it yields CASSYLPGTEAFF.

The chain combines TRBV3-1 (or the pseudogene TRBV3-2) with TRBJ1-1, with D tentatively TRBD1 (5 bases). Germline assignment: CDR1 LGHDT and CDR2 YNNKEL (reference sequence). The CDR3 spans 16 residues. V shed 2 bases and J shed 3 bases, with 16 bases lying between them. CDR3 loop: CASSQFFQGAHTEAFF. The DNA for the CDR3 is TGTGCCAGCAGCCAATTTTTCCAGGGAGCACACACTGAAGCTTTCTTT.

The table lists this clone with a few counts. This sequence joins TRBV18 and TRBJ2-7; D remains unclear. Germline-derived CDR1 and CDR2 are KGHSH and LQKENI. The CDR3 has 14 amino acids. Trimming stripped 5 bases from V and 0 bases from J, with 11 bases between. The CDR3 bases are TGTGCCAGCTCATTGACCGTTAGCTCCTACGAGCAGTACTTC. Translating gives CASSLTVSSYEQYF.

The chain joins TRBV6-2 or TRBV6-3 to TRBJ2-3; D possibly corresponds to TRBD2 (6 bases). CDR1 is MNHEY, CDR2 SVGEGT, per germline. CDR3 length: 15 amino acids. Trimming took 4 bases from V and 5 from J, leaving 16 bases between them. The CDR3 here is CASSSQGGLGDTQYF. CDR3 bases: TGTGCCAGCAGTTCCCAGGGAGGTCTCGGAGATACGCAGTATTTT.

In this sample, this clone turned up a few times. This rearrangement joins TRBV7-2 to TRBJ2-7, with TRBD2 matching over 10 bases. The germline V gene has CDR1 SGHTA and CDR2 FQGNSA. V lost 1 base and J lost 6; bases outside the gene matches: 6. The CDR3 is 15 amino acids. The CDR3 region has the DNA TGTGCCAGCAGCTTAGTGAGCGGGAGGGAGAGCGAGCAGTACTTC. Protein product: CASSLVSGRESEQYF.

The chain is built from TRBV5-1 and TRBJ1-4; D is ambiguous. The CDR3 is made up of 17 amino acids. Trimming pared 4 bases from V and 0 bases from J, leaving 16 bases between. Germline assignment: CDR1 SGHRS and CDR2 YFSETQ. CDR3 in DNA: TGCGCCAGCAGCCACCCGCAAGCAGGCTCAACTAATGAAAAACTGTTTTTT. The encoded protein is CASSHPQAGSTNEKLFF.

This rearrangement joins TRBV12-2 to TRBJ1-3. TRBV12-2 is listed as a pseudogene. This CDR3 is 16 amino acids long. The CDR3 nucleotides are TGTGCAAGTCGCCAGAGACCCGTTCTTTCTGGAAACACCATATATTTT. Translation: CASRQRPVLSGNTIYF.

The chain carries TRBV2 and TRBJ2-1, with D possibly being TRBD2 (5 bases). This CDR3 spans 14 amino acids. Germline loops: CDR1 SNHLY, CDR2 FYNNEI. V shed 7 bases and J shed 2 bases, with 12 bases lying between them. CDR3 sequence reads: CASNTRVPYNEQFF. The CDR3 DNA reads TGTGCCAGCAATACTAGAGTCCCCTACAATGAGCAGTTCTTC.

V is TRBV5-1 and J is TRBJ1-3, with D perhaps TRBD1 (6 bases). V lost 6 bases, J lost 2 bases, and 12 bases lay in between. This CDR3 spans 14 amino acids. Germline assignment: CDR1 SGHRS and CDR2 YFSETQ. CDR3 in amino acids: CASTDGGAGNTIYF. The CDR3 DNA is TGCGCCAGCACGGACGGGGGCGCTGGAAACACCATATATTTT.

The V and J genes are TRBV6-5 and TRBJ1-2, with TRBD1 identical over 8 bases. The germline gives CDR1 MNHEY, CDR2 SVGAGI. Trimming at V came to 4 bases and at J to 8 bases, leaving 12 bases not matched to a gene. This CDR3 has 15 amino acids. The CDR3, as DNA: TGTGCCAGCAGTTCCGAGACAGGGGCCTCGGGCGGCTACACCTTC. This sequence encodes CASSSETGASGGYTF.

In its sample, this clone was seen a few times. The chain recombines TRBV3-1 (or the pseudogene TRBV3-2) with TRBJ1-2, with D hard to call. This CDR3 is built from 12 residues. Looked up from germline, CDR1 is LGHDT and CDR2 is YNNKEL (reference sequence). V lost 5 bases, J lost 7 bases, and 11 bases lay in between. Here the CDR3 reads CASSVGYRGYTF. The CDR3 DNA follows: TGTGCCAGCAGCGTCGGGTATCGTGGCTACACCTTC.

J is TRBJ1-2 and V is TRBV20-1; D perhaps matches TRBD1 (5 bases). V dropped 3 bases and J dropped 5 bases, with 13 bases sitting between them. Germline V gene lookup returns CDR1 DFQATT and CDR2 SNEGSKA (reference sequence). The CDR3 runs 13 residues. CDR3 in DNA: TGCAGTGCTAGTATGGGGGAGCAGTATGGCTACACCTTC. Translation: CSASMGEQYGYTF.

The chain carries TRBV6-1 and TRBJ2-1; 8 nucleotides align to TRBD1. The CDR3 runs to 15 residues. V shed 1 base and J 4 bases; nucleotides not matched to a gene: 3. Germline V gene sequence: CDR1 MNHNS, CDR2 SASEGT. In DNA, the CDR3 is TGTGCCAGCAGTGAAGACAGGGGGGCTTACAATGAGCAGTTCTTC. The encoded protein is CASSEDRGAYNEQFF.

This clone showed up just once. The rearrangement joins TRBV7-2 to TRBJ2-7, with TRBD2 identical over 8 bases. V trimming: 7 bases; J trimming: 4 bases; junction bases outside the gene matches: 9. Germline CDR1 and CDR2: SGHTA and FQGNSA. CDR3 length: 14 residues. The DNA of the CDR3 is TGTGCCAGCACCACTAGCGGAGGGAGGTACGAGCAGTACTTC. Its translation is CASTTSGGRYEQYF. Looking up the rest from reference TRBV7-2 and TRBJ2-7 gives the full variable domain: GAGVSQSPSNKVTEKGKDVELRCDPISGHTALYWYRQSLGQGLEFLIYFQGNSAPDKSGLPSDRFSAERTGGSVSTLTIQRTQQEDSAVYLCASTTSGGRYEQYFGPGTRLTVT.

This rearrangement joins TRBV9 to TRBJ2-1, with D maybe TRBD2 (5 bases). The V and J ends lost 3 bases and 4 bases respectively, with 17 bases between them. Germline V gene lookup returns CDR1 SGDLS and CDR2 YYNGEE. The CDR3 sequence is 16 residues long. DNA of the CDR3: TGTGCCAGCAGCGCCCGGAGCGGACTCACTTACAATGAGCAGTTCTTC. Amino acids: CASSARSGLTYNEQFF.

This rearrangement joins TRBV18 to TRBJ1-1; the match to TRBD1 covers 7 bases. The J segment lost 1 base and the V segment lost 1 base, leaving 3 bases of the junction unmatched. Germline V gives CDR1 KGHSH, CDR2 LQKENI. CDR3 size: 15 residues. CDR3 sequence: CASSPLGTENTEAFF. CDR3 DNA sequence: TGTGCCAGCTCACCACTTGGGACAGAGAACACTGAAGCTTTCTTT.

The chain is built from TRBV11-1 and TRBJ1-1, with D unclear. V shed 4 bases and J shed 1 base, with 13 bases lying between them. Looked up from germline, CDR1 is SGHAT and CDR2 is FQDESV (reference sequence). The CDR3 runs to 15 residues. CDR3 loop: CASSYGTRRNTEAFF. Written as DNA, the CDR3 is TGTGCCAGCAGCTACGGTACCAGGCGGAACACTGAAGCTTTCTTT. The full variable domain, with the rest looked up from reference TRBV11-1 and TRBJ1-1, is EAEVAQSPRYKITEKSQAVAFWCDPISGHATLYWYRQILGQGPELLVQFQDESVVDDSQLPKDRFSAERLKGVDSTLKIQPAELGDSAMYLCASSYGTRRNTEAFFGQGTRLTVV.

The rearrangement uses TRBV3-1 (or the pseudogene TRBV3-2) and TRBJ1-5; a possible D gene is TRBD1 (6 bases). In germline, CDR1 is LGHDT, CDR2 YNNKEL (reference sequence). Trimming cost V 3 bases and J 0 bases, with 15 bases left between them. The CDR3 sequence is 17 residues long. CDR3 DNA sequence: TGTGCCAGCAGCCAGGCAGGAGGGGGATATAGCAATCAGCCCCAGCATTTT. It encodes CASSQAGGGYSNQPQHF.

The chain carries TRBV2 and TRBJ2-3, with D maybe TRBD2 (5 bases). V was clipped by 2 bases and J by 2 bases, with 20 bases between them. Per germline, CDR1 SNHLY and CDR2 FYNNEI. This CDR3 spans 18 amino acids. The DNA of the CDR3 is TGTGCCAGCAGTGAACTTTCCCATGGACTGACGCACACAGATACGCAGTATTTT. Translating it yields CASSELSHGLTHTDTQYF.

J is TRBJ2-3 and V is TRBV11-2; no reliable D call. Trimming pared 5 bases from V and 3 bases from J, leaving 3 bases between. The V gene's germline CDR1 is SGHAT and CDR2 FQNNGV. The CDR3 extends over 11 amino acids. CDR3 loop: CASSITDTQYF. The CDR3 nucleotides are TGTGCCAGCAGCATTACAGATACGCAGTATTTT.

The chain carries TRBV10-3 and TRBJ2-7, with TRBD1 matching 7 bases. The V gene's germline CDR1 is ENHRY and CDR2 SYGVKD. The V segment lost 4 bases and the J segment 6 bases; nucleotides outside the gene matches: 6. The length of the CDR3 is 13 residues. CDR3 nucleotides: TGTGCCATCAGTGCTGTCCCAGGGGGCGAGCAGTACTTC. Residues: CAISAVPGGEQYF.

This clone was detected only a few times. The rearrangement links TRBV3-1 (or the pseudogene TRBV3-2) to TRBJ2-1; D not resolved. The germline gives CDR1 LGHDT, CDR2 YNNKEL (reference sequence). V shed 3 bases and J shed 9 bases, with 9 bases lying between them. This CDR3 has 12 residues. CDR3 amino acids: CASSQRRSEQFF. DNA of the CDR3: TGTGCCAGCAGCCAGAGGCGGAGTGAGCAGTTCTTC.